Below, one T cell receptor (beta chain) is given with its context. Authors' analysis steps: Amplification of reference gene primers was used by the study to estimate nucleated cell counts. Assay: immunoSEQ multiplex PCR; the TCRdb copy retains only in-frame clones and omits some. That table gives V, J and clone size, and the DNA gave D and trimming. The sample shows a few hundred thousand clones, about 87% of them seen only once. CDR1 is GTSNPN, CDR2 SVGIG, per germline (reference sequence). The length of the CDR3 is 11 residues. V was shortened by 3 bases and J by 5 bases, with 8 bases between the two germline ends. This sample is part of a study of blood T cell repertoires in COVID-19. Across the whole study: Specimens from acute and convalescent COVID-19 originated in the United States, Italy and Spain. T cells, B-cell-depleted T cells, or PBMCs supplied cDNA or gDNA.

The sequenced sample was peripheral blood. This TCR was sampled from a woman aged 45-65 years with acute or convalescent COVID-19. The chain carries TRBV30 and TRBJ2-7; the D is unclear. The CDR3 loop reads CAWRQWDEQYF. For the CDR3, the DNA is TGTGCCTGGAGACAGTGGGACGAGCAGTACTTC.